This T cell receptor beta chain derives from a study of shared clonotypes between healthy human individuals. On this clone: As yet, its antigen is unknown.

Germline CDR1 is MNHNS and CDR2 is SASEGT. This CDR3 has 15 residues. With 3 bases removed from V and 7 bases from J, the gap between germline ends came to 16 bases. The study drew its donors from healthy HIV-negative adults without recent acute infections or vaccinations. Study results and limitations: The study's rarefaction showed incomplete sorted-subset sequencing despite large depth.

The repertoire was sequenced with immunoSEQ multiplex PCR; TCRdb's copy has only in-frame clones and lacks some. The sample has 2,500,000 or so clones; approximately 90% are singletons. Sequencing was done on a sample of naive CD4+ T cells sorted from blood. Stated subset: CD45RA+ positively selected. V and J are TRBV6-1 and TRBJ1-5; D perhaps matches TRBD1 (5 bases). The receptor was derived from a man between 18 and 29 years old in good health. The CDR3 region is CASSDRAQVAQPQHF. The CDR3 DNA is TGTGCCAGCAGTGACAGGGCACAAGTCGCCCAGCCCCAGCATTTT.